These 22 T cell receptor beta chains were all obtained from the same sample, sequenced in a study of T cells after yellow fever vaccination. TCRdb reprocessed the 5' RACE reads with MiXCR, giving one entry per CDR3 protein. The repertoire holds 300,000 to 350,000 distinct CDR3 sequences, with approximately 4% as singletons. The sequencing used PBMCs, collected 15 days after the yellow fever booster vaccination. The source is a man younger than 30 who received the YFV17D yellow fever vaccine.

This clonotype was seen ten or more times. The rearrangement joins TRBV7-2 to TRBJ2-1; 9 nucleotides align to TRBD2. Germline V CDR1 and CDR2: SGHTA, FQGNSA. V shed 5 bases and J 8 bases; nucleotides not matched to a gene: 13. This CDR3 is built from 16 residues. CDR3 region: CASSVPRGTSFHEQFF. Written as DNA, the CDR3 is TGTGCCAGCAGCGTACCTCGGGGGACTAGCTTCCATGAGCAGTTCTTC. Full variable domain (rest looked up from reference TRBV7-2 and TRBJ2-1): GAGVSQSPSNKVTEKGKDVELRCDPISGHTALYWYRQSLGQGLEFLIYFQGNSAPDKSGLPSDRFSAERTGGSVSTLTIQRTQQEDSAVYLCASSVPRGTSFHEQFFGPGTRLTVL.

This clonotype was counted between two and nine times. The chain uses TRBV11-2 and TRBJ1-3; D is unresolved. V lost 0 bases to trimming and J lost 0 bases, with 3 bases between them. This CDR3 region has 14 residues. CDR1 is SGHAT, CDR2 FQNNGV, per germline. The CDR3 DNA reads TGTGCCAGCAGCTTAGATTACTCTGGAAACACCATATATTTT. Its protein product is CASSLDYSGNTIYF. Variable domain in full (rest from reference TRBV11-2 and TRBJ1-3): EAGVAQSPRYKIIEKRQSVAFWCNPISGHATLYWYQQILGQGPKLLIQFQNNGVVDDSQLPKDRFSAERLKGVDSTLKIQPAKLEDSAVYLCASSLDYSGNTIYFGEGSWLTVV.

The chain recombines TRBV4-2 with TRBJ2-1; 9 bases line up with TRBD2. The germline V gene encodes CDR1 LGHNA and CDR2 YNFKEQ. The CDR3 is 14 amino acids. Unmatched junction bases numbered 7, after V lost 8 bases and J lost 5 bases. CDR3 sequence (DNA): TGTGCCAGCCGCGGGGGGGCCGAACACAATGAGCAGTTCTTC. Residues: CASRGGAEHNEQFF.

This clonotype was seen more than once but under ten times. V is TRBV29-1 and J is TRBJ2-5; TRBD1 matches 8 bases. Trimming cost V 3 bases and J 4 bases; bases outside gene matches: 13. Germline CDR1 reads SQVTM; CDR2 reads ANQGSEA. The CDR3 consists of 16 residues. The CDR3 is CSVEGYQGATLETQYF. The CDR3 DNA reads as TGCAGCGTTGAGGGGTACCAGGGGGCGACGTTAGAGACCCAGTACTTC.

J is TRBJ2-5 and V is TRBV12-3 or TRBV12-4; D is uncertain. Trimming removed 10 bases from V and 2 bases from J, with 17 bases in between. This CDR3 is 14 amino acids long. CDR3 loop: CATSTRPQQETQYF. In DNA form, the CDR3 reads TGTGCCACCTCAACCCGACCTCAACAAGAGACCCAGTACTTC.

This clonotype has just a few counts. The rearrangement joins TRBV25-1 to TRBJ1-1; D is possibly TRBD1 (5 bases). The germline V and J ends were trimmed by 1 base and 6 bases, with 6 bases remaining between them. The CDR3 consists of 12 residues. The V gene's germline CDR1 is MGHDK and CDR2 SYGVNS. Here the CDR3 reads CASSELGAEAFF. The CDR3 DNA reads as TGTGCCAGCAGTGAATTAGGGGCTGAAGCTTTCTTT.

This clonotype was detected many times. This chain joins TRBV11-2 and TRBJ2-5; TRBD2 matches at 15 bases. Germline lookup yields CDR1 SGHAT and CDR2 FQNNGV. J gave up 5 bases and V 5 bases, and 12 bases lay outside the gene matches. This CDR3 contains 18 residues. CDR3 nucleotides: TGTGCCAGCAGCCCCAAGAGGACTAGCGGGGGGGCCCCGGAGACCCAGTACTTC. Amino acids: CASSPKRTSGGAPETQYF.

Remarks on this clonotype: Possible read error: a much larger clone is one base away. This rearrangement joins TRBV5-1 to TRBJ2-2; perhaps TRBD2 as D (5 bases). Per the germline V gene, CDR1 is SGHRS and CDR2 is YFSETQ. The CDR3 length is 16 residues. Trimming left V 1 base short and J 0 bases short, with 10 bases between. The CDR3 DNA sequence: TGCGCCAGCAGCTTGAAGGTCGGGGCGAACACCGGGGAGCTGTTTTTT. It yields the protein CASSLKVGANTGELFF.

This clonotype occurred a few times. This rearrangement joins TRBV4-1 to TRBJ2-1; 9 nucleotides align to TRBD1. The CDR3 covers 16 residues. Germline CDR1 and CDR2: MGHRA and YSYEKL. V lost 3 bases, J lost 7 bases, and 10 bases stayed unmatched. In nucleotides, the CDR3 is TGCGCCAGCAGCCAGGAACAGGGGGCCGGTGGGAATGAGCAGTTCTTC. Its translation: CASSQEQGAGGNEQFF.

The V gene is TRBV20-1, the J gene TRBJ1-6; D may be TRBD1 (5 bases). The germline V and J ends were trimmed by 0 bases and 8 bases, with 17 bases remaining between them. Germline CDR1 is DFQATT and CDR2 is SNEGSKA (reference sequence). The CDR3 has 16 residues. DNA for the CDR3: TGCAGTGCTAGAGATAGACGAAAGGGGCCGGATTCACCCCTCCACTTT. It specifies CSARDRRKGPDSPLHF.

There are many counts of this clonotype. The rearrangement uses TRBV20-1 and TRBJ1-5; tentatively, D is TRBD1 (5 bases). Deletions cut 8 bases from V and 5 bases from J, with 19 bases between. The CDR3 loop spans 14 amino acids. Germline CDR1 reads DFQATT; CDR2 reads SNEGSKA (reference sequence). This chain's CDR3 is CSPRGDGADQPQHF. The DNA of the CDR3 is TGCAGTCCCCGGGGGGACGGGGCCGATCAGCCCCAGCATTTT.

This clonotype was detected ten times or more. The gene calls are TRBV5-6 and TRBJ1-1, with 10 bases matching TRBD1. The V and J ends lost 4 bases and 0 bases, in that order; junction bases with no gene match: 3. The germline V gene has CDR1 SGHDT and CDR2 YYEEEE. This CDR3 is built from 15 residues. Here the CDR3 reads CASSGTGALNTEAFF. The CDR3 DNA reads as TGTGCCAGCAGCGGGACAGGGGCCTTGAACACTGAAGCTTTCTTT.

The CDR3 nucleotides are TGTGCCAGCAGCCAGGACAGGGAAGGTAATCAGCCCCAGCATTTT. Translation: CASSQDREGNQPQHF. J is TRBJ1-5 and V is TRBV7-9; the match to TRBD1 covers 8 bases. This CDR3 region has 15 residues. Germline V gene sequence: CDR1 SEHNR, CDR2 FQNEAQ (reference sequence). J lost 4 bases, V lost 5 bases, and 7 bases had no gene match.

This clonotype was counted ten times or more. The gene calls are TRBV12-3 or TRBV12-4 and TRBJ2-1, with TRBD2 identical over 8 bases. This CDR3 region has 17 residues. The trim removed 3 bases at V and 4 bases at J, leaving 11 bases unmatched. CDR3 sequence (DNA): TGTGCCAGCAGTTTCCGCGTACGGGGGGGCCTGTACAATGAGCAGTTCTTC. Encoded protein: CASSFRVRGGLYNEQFF.

This clonotype was recorded a few times. This chain's CDR3 is CSAGGRTVRTYNEQFF. The CDR3 DNA reads as TGCAGCGCCGGGGGCCGGACAGTACGCACCTACAATGAGCAGTTCTTC. The chain couples TRBV29-1 to TRBJ2-1; D tentatively reads TRBD1 or TRBD2 (6 bases each). The CDR3 spans 16 residues. Trimming took 7 bases from V and 2 from J, leaving 21 bases between them. CDR1 is SQVTM and CDR2 is ANQGSEA in the germline V gene.

At least ten counts were recorded for this clonotype. The chain carries TRBV5-6 and TRBJ2-7; D tentatively reads TRBD1 or TRBD2 (5 bases each). In germline, CDR1 is SGHDT, CDR2 YYEEEE. This CDR3 is 14 amino acids long. The germline V and J ends were trimmed by 3 bases and 5 bases, with 15 bases remaining between them. The CDR3 sequence is CASSSLQGVDEQYV. As DNA, the CDR3 is TGTGCCAGCAGCTCTCTTCAGGGAGTAGACGAGCAGTACGTC.

The sample holds a few counts of this clonotype. The J gene is TRBJ1-3, the V gene TRBV20-1, with D perhaps TRBD1 (6 bases). CDR1 and CDR2 (germline): DFQATT, SNEGSKA (reference sequence). V lost 3 bases and J lost 4, with 19 bases in between. This CDR3 spans 16 amino acids. CDR3: CSARDRTVTGGNTIYF. DNA for the CDR3: TGCAGTGCTAGGGACCGGACAGTCACTGGGGGAAACACCATATATTTT.

The rearrangement joins TRBV5-6 to TRBJ1-1; 11 bases are a match to TRBD1. V shed 4 bases, J shed 5 bases, and the junction held 10 bases outside the gene matches. This CDR3 comprises 16 residues. From germline, CDR1 is SGHDT and CDR2 YYEEEE. The CDR3 coding sequence is TGTGCCAGCAGCGCGGGACAGGGGGATTTTAGAACTGAAGCTTTCTTT. As protein: CASSAGQGDFRTEAFF.

This clonotype has at least ten counts. The genes are TRBV7-2 and TRBJ2-2; D gene unclear. This CDR3 comprises 15 residues. V was trimmed by 3 bases and J by 4 bases, leaving 12 bases between them. Germline CDR1 and CDR2: SGHTA and FQGNSA. CDR3 in DNA: TGTGCCAGCAGCTTGGACCCACTCGGCACCGGGGAGCTGTTTTTT. This translates into CASSLDPLGTGELFF.

This clonotype showed up many times. The gene calls are TRBV30 and TRBJ2-7; D possibly corresponds to TRBD1 (6 bases). The CDR3 sequence is 12 residues long. Germline V gene lookup returns CDR1 GTSNPN and CDR2 SVGIG (reference sequence). The ends were cut back, 5 bases at V and 3 bases at J, with 11 bases in the middle. The CDR3, as DNA: TGTGCCTGGTCCGGGACAAACTACGAGCAGTACTTC. Protein product: CAWSGTNYEQYF.

The V and J genes are TRBV7-2 and TRBJ2-5; 9 nucleotides match TRBD1. V shed 5 bases and J 5 bases; nucleotides not matched to a gene: 9. CDR1 is SGHTA, CDR2 FQGNSA, per germline. This CDR3 has 15 amino acids. The CDR3 nucleotides are TGTGCCAGCAGCCCGTCCCGGGACAGGGCCGAGACCCAGTACTTC. Translation: CASSPSRDRAETQYF. The full variable domain, in which reference TRBV7-2 and TRBJ2-5 provide the parts outside the CDR3, is GAGVSQSPSNKVTEKGKDVELRCDPISGHTALYWYRQSLGQGLEFLIYFQGNSAPDKSGLPSDRFSAERTGGSVSTLTIQRTQQEDSAVYLCASSPSRDRAETQYFGPGTRLLVL.

This clonotype was picked up a small number of times. This chain links TRBV4-3 with TRBJ1-4; perhaps TRBD1 as D (6 bases). CDR3 length: 15 residues. Germline V gene data show CDR1 as LGHNA and CDR2 as YSLEER. Trimming removed 3 bases at V and 2 bases at J, with 10 bases between. The CDR3 DNA follows: TGCGCCAGCAGCCAGCAGGGGCAGACTAATGAAAAACTGTTTTTT. It encodes CASSQQGQTNEKLFF.